The 8 T cell receptor beta chains listed next were all sequenced from one sample in a study of shared clonotypes between healthy human individuals. Assay used: immunoSEQ multiplex PCR; TCRdb lists only in-frame clones, some missing. The sample has around 2.5 million clones, 80% to 95% seen once. Material for sequencing was naive CD4+ T cells from PBMCs. Subset: CD45RA+ positively selected. These receptors all stem from a man younger than 35 in good health. Some clones in this sample may be carry-over from other donors' samples.

About this clone: This sample also contains other DNA sequences that code for the same CDR3. The CDR3 reads CASSLLGANYGYTF. The CDR3 region has the DNA TGTGCCAGCAGTTTATTGGGGGCTAACTATGGCTACACCTTC. The chain links TRBV28 to TRBJ1-2, with D possibly matching TRBD1 (5 bases). V shed 1 base and J shed 0 bases, with 6 bases lying between them. Germline V gene lookup returns CDR1 MDHEN and CDR2 SYDVKM. CDR3 size: 14 residues.

Points on this clone: One junction end disagrees with the germline gene, perhaps due to a read error. V usage is TRBV9 and J usage is TRBJ1-5; D not certain. From germline, CDR1 is SGDLS and CDR2 YYNGEE. This CDR3 region has 15 residues. CDR3 nucleotides: TGTGCCAGCAGCGTAGGATCGGGTAGCGATCAGCCCCAGCATTTT. Translation: CASSVGSGSDQPQHF.

Turning to this clone: The same CDR3 also results from other DNA sequences found in this sample. The V call is TRBV9, the J call TRBJ2-1; no firm D call. V lost 0 bases, J lost 2 bases, and 6 bases lay in between. CDR1 is SGDLS, CDR2 YYNGEE, per germline. CDR3 length equals 14 residues. The CDR3 here is CASSVGETYNEQFF. The CDR3 DNA reads TGTGCCAGCAGCGTAGGGGAAACCTACAATGAGCAGTTCTTC.

V gene TRBV2 combines with J gene TRBJ2-7, with 7 nucleotides matching TRBD1. The V and J ends lost 5 bases and 4 bases, in that order; junction bases with no gene match: 11. Germline values: CDR1 SNHLY, CDR2 FYNNEI. The CDR3 is made up of 15 amino acids. In DNA form, the CDR3 reads TGTGCCAGCAGTCCTCCGGGACAGAGAAGTTACGAGCAGTACTTC. This gives the protein CASSPPGQRSYEQYF.

The V and J genes are TRBV9 and TRBJ1-2; D perhaps matches TRBD1 (5 bases). Trimming cost V 1 base and J 8 bases, with 12 bases left between them. Germline V gives CDR1 SGDLS, CDR2 YYNGEE. This CDR3 has 13 residues. This chain's CDR3 is CASSVSGTGGYTF. The CDR3 DNA is TGTGCCAGCAGCGTATCGGGGACGGGCGGCTACACCTTC.

This clone was detected once. Within the sample, other DNA sequences also encode this same CDR3. The chain has TRBV11-3 and TRBJ2-7; D is ambiguous. Trimming removed 4 bases at V and 2 bases at J, with 6 bases between. This CDR3 comprises 12 residues. CDR1 is SGHNT and CDR2 is YENEEA in the germline V gene. The CDR3 DNA reads TGTGCCAGCAGCTCCGGGCCCTACGAGCAGTACTTC. This gives the protein CASSSGPYEQYF.

The genes are TRBV4-1 and TRBJ2-1, with TRBD2 identical over 16 bases. From germline, CDR1 is MGHRA and CDR2 YSYEKL. The trim removed 3 bases at V and 6 bases at J, leaving 14 bases unmatched. This CDR3 has 20 residues. DNA of the CDR3: TGCGCCAGCAGCCACCGCCCGGGACTAGCGGGAGGGCCATTAGGCAATGAGCAGTTCTTC. This gives the protein CASSHRPGLAGGPLGNEQFF.

The V gene is TRBV28, the J gene TRBJ1-5; D perhaps matches TRBD1 (5 bases). V was clipped by 8 bases and J by 0 bases, with 11 bases between them. The length of the CDR3 is 14 residues. Germline V gives CDR1 MDHEN, CDR2 SYDVKM. As DNA, the CDR3 is TGTGCCAGCTTGTCCAGGGATAGCAATCAGCCCCAGCATTTT. Amino acids: CASLSRDSNQPQHF.